These 4 T cell receptor beta chains came from one sample sequenced in a study of regulatory and conventional T cells in RAG deficiency. Conventional CD4+ T cells were sorted from blood as CD25-low CD127-high cells. Some clones are missing from TCRdb's copy, which holds only in-frame ones; the method was immunoSEQ multiplex PCR. The sample consists of tens of thousands of clones, around 96% of them appearing once. The data were also submitted as part of a second study, on regulatory T cells. That report notes: The PCR used 52 TRBV and 13 TRBJ primers.

Input material: CD25- CD4+ T cells sorted from blood. These receptors originate from a human donor in good health.

For the CDR3, the DNA is TGTGCCAGTACCCTCGGGAGGCCCATGAACACTGAAGCTTTCTTT. As protein: CASTLGRPMNTEAFF. The gene calls are TRBV19 and TRBJ1-1; D uncertain. The CDR3 spans 15 residues. Trimming stripped 7 bases from V and 0 bases from J, with 15 bases between. CDR1 LNHDA and CDR2 SQIVND come from the germline V gene (reference sequence).

This clone turned up a few times. This rearrangement joins TRBV19 to TRBJ1-4; D is possibly TRBD1 (5 bases). CDR1 is LNHDA, CDR2 SQIVND, per germline (reference sequence). This CDR3 is built from 17 residues. V was pared by 1 base and J by 5 bases, with 17 bases between. The CDR3 DNA reads as TGTGCCAGTAGTATAGGAAGGGACTCGAGATCAAATGAAAAACTGTTTTTT. Translated, it gives CASSIGRDSRSNEKLFF.

V usage is TRBV5-6 and J usage is TRBJ2-5; D is possibly TRBD1 (6 bases). The CDR3 runs to 15 residues. Trimming cost V 0 bases and J 4 bases, with 13 bases left between them. Germline V gene data show CDR1 as SGHDT and CDR2 as YYEEEE. CDR3 protein: CASSLVQGSAETQYF. CDR3 in DNA: TGTGCCAGCAGCTTGGTTCAGGGGTCGGCAGAGACCCAGTACTTC.

The chain combines TRBV6-5 with TRBJ1-2, with D tentatively TRBD1 (5 bases). This CDR3 region has 11 residues. The V and J ends lost 7 bases and 7 bases respectively, with 10 bases between them. Germline V gives CDR1 MNHEY, CDR2 SVGAGI. The DNA for the CDR3 is TGTGCCAGCAAGGAGGGGTCTGGCTACACCTTC. Translated: CASKEGSGYTF.